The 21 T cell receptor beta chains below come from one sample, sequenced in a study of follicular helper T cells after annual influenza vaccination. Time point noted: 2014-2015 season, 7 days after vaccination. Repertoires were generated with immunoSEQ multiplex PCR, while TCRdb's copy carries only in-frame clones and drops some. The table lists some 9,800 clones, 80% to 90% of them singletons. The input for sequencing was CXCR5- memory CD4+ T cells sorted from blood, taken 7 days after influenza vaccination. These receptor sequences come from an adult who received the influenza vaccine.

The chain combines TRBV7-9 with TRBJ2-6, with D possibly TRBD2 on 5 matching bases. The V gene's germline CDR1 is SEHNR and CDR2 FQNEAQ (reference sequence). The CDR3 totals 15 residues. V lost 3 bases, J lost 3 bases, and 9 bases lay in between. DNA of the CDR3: TGTGCCAGCAGCTTCGCGGGTGGTGGGGCCAACGTCCTGACTTTC. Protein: CASSFAGGGANVLTF.

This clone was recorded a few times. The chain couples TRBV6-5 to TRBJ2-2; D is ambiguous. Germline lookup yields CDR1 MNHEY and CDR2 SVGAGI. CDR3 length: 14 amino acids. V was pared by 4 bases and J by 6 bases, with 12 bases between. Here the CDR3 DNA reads TGTGCCAGCAGTTCTTCAAATAAGGCCGGGGAGCTGTTTTTT. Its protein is CASSSSNKAGELFF.

The CDR3 DNA reads as TGTGCCAGCAGCCCGATAGCGGGGGGGCCAGATACGCAGTATTTT. It is translated as CASSPIAGGPDTQYF. The chain links TRBV7-2 to TRBJ2-3; TRBD2 agrees at 11 bases. This CDR3 spans 15 amino acids. The V gene end was trimmed by 5 bases and the J gene end by 4 bases; junction bases not matched to a gene: 5. Germline V gene lookup returns CDR1 SGHTA and CDR2 FQGNSA.

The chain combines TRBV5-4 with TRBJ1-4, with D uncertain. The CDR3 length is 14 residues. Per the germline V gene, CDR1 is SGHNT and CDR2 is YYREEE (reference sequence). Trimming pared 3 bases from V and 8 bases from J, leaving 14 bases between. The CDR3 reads CASSSDHLGEKLFF. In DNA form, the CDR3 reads TGTGCCAGCAGCTCTGACCATCTGGGAGAAAAACTGTTTTTT. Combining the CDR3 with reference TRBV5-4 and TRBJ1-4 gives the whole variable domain ETGVTQSPTHLIKTRGQQVTLRCSSQSGHNTVSWYQQALGQGPQFIFQYYREEENGRGNFPPRFSGLQFPNYSSELNVNALELDDSALYLCASSSDHLGEKLFFGSGTQLSVL.

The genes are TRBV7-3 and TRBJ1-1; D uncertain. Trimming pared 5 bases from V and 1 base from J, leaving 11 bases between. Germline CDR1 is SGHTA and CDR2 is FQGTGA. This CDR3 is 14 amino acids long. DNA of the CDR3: TGTGCCAGCAGCCCCACCTTAGGGAACACTGAAGCTTTCTTT. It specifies CASSPTLGNTEAFF.

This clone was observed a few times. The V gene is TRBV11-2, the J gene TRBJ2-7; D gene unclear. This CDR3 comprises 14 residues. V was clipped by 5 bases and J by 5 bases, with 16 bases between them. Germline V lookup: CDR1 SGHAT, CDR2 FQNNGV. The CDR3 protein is CASSLDTGLHEQYF. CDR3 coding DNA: TGTGCCAGCAGCCTTGACACGGGTTTGCACGAGCAGTACTTC.

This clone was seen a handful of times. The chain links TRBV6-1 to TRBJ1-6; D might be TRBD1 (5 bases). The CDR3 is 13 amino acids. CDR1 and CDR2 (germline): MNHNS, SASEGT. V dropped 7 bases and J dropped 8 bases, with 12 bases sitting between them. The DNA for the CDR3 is TGTGCCAGCAAGGCGGTGGGGGATTCACCCCTCCACTTT. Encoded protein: CASKAVGDSPLHF.

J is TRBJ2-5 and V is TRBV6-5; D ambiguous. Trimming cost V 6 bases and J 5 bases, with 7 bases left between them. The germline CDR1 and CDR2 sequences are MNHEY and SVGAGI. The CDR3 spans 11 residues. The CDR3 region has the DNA TGTGCCAGCAGAATTGGGGAGACCCAGTACTTC. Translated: CASRIGETQYF.

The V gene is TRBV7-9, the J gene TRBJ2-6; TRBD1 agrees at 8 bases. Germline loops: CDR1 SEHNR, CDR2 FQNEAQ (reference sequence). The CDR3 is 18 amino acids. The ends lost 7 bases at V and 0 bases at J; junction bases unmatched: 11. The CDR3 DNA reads TGTGCCAGCACCCCCCCGGGACAGGCTAGCTCTGGGGCCAACGTCCTGACTTTC. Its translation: CASTPPGQASSGANVLTF.

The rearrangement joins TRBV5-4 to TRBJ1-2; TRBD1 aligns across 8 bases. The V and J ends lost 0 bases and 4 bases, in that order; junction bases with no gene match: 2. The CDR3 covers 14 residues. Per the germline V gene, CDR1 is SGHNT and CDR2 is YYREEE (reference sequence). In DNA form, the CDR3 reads TGTGCCAGCAGCTTGGGACAGGGGACCTATGGCTACACCTTC. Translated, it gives CASSLGQGTYGYTF.

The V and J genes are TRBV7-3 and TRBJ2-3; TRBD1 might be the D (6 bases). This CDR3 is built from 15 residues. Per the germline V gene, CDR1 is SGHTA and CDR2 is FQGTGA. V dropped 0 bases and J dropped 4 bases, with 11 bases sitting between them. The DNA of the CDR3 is TGTGCCAGCAGCTTAACGGGCTCAGGGGCAGATACGCAGTATTTT. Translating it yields CASSLTGSGADTQYF.

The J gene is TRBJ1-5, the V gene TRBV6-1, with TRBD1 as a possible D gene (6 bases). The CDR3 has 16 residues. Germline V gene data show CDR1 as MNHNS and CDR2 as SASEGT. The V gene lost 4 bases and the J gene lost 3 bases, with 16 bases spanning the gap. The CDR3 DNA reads TGTGCCAGCAGTGCCCAGGGCGGGGGCACCAATCAGCCCCAGCATTTT. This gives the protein CASSAQGGGTNQPQHF.

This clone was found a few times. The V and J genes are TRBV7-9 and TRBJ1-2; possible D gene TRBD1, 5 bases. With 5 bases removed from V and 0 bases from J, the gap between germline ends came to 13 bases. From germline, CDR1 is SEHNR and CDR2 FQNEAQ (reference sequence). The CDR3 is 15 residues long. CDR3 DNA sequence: TGTGCCAGCAGCGAAGCAGGGAAAGCTAACTATGGCTACACCTTC. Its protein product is CASSEAGKANYGYTF.

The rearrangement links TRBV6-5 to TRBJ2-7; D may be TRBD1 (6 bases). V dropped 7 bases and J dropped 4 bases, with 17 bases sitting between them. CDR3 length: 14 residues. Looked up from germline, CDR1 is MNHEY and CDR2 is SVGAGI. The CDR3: CASKTRDTGYEQYF. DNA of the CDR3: TGTGCCAGCAAGACCCGGGACACGGGGTACGAGCAGTACTTC.

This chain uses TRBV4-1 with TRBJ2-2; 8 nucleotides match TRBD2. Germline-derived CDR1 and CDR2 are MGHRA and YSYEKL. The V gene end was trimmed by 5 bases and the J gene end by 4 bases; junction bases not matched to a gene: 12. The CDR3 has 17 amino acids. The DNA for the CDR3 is TGCGCCAGCAGCATACTCCTTCGGGGGGGACGCACCGGGGAGCTGTTTTTT. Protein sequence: CASSILLRGGRTGELFF.

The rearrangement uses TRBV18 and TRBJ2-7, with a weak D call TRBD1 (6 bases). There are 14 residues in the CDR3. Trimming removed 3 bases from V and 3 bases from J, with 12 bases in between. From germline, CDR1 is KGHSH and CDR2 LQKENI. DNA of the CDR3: TGTGCCAGCTCACCGATTACAGGGAGCTACGAGCAGTACTTC. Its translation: CASSPITGSYEQYF. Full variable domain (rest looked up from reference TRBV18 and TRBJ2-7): NAGVMQNPRHLVRRRGQEARLRCSPMKGHSHVYWYRQLPEEGLKFMVYLQKENIIDESGMPKERFSAEFPKEGPSILRIQQVVRGDSAAYFCASSPITGSYEQYFGPGTRLTVT.

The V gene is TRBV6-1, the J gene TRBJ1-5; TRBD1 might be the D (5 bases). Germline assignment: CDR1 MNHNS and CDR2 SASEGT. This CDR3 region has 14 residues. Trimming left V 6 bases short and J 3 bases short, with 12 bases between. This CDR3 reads CASRGRQNNQPQHF. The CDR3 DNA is TGTGCCAGCAGGGGCAGACAGAACAATCAGCCCCAGCATTTT.

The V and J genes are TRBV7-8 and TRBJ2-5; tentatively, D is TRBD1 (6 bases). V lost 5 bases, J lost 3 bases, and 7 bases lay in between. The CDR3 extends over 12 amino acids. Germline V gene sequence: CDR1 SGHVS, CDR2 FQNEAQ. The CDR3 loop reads CASSRTEETQYF. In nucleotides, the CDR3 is TGTGCCAGCAGCCGGACAGAAGAGACCCAGTACTTC.

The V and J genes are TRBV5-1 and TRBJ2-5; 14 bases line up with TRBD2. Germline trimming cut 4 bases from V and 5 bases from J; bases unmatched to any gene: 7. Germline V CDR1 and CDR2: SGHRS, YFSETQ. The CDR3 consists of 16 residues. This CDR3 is CASSPGTSGGGETQYF. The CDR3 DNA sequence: TGCGCCAGCAGCCCCGGGACTAGCGGGGGCGGGGAGACCCAGTACTTC.

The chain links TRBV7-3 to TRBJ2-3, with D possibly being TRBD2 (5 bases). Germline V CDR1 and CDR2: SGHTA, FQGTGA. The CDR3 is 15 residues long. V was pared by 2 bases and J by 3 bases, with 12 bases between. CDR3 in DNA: TGTGCCAGCAGCTTATCTACTAGATCTACAGATACGCAGTATTTT. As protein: CASSLSTRSTDTQYF.

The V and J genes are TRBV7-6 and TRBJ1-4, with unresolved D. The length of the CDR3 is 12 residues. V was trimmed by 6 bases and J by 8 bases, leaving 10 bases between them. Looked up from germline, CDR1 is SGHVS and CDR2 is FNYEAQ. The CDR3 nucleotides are TGTGCCAGCAGGGGGATTAGGGAAAAACTGTTTTTT. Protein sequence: CASRGIREKLFF.